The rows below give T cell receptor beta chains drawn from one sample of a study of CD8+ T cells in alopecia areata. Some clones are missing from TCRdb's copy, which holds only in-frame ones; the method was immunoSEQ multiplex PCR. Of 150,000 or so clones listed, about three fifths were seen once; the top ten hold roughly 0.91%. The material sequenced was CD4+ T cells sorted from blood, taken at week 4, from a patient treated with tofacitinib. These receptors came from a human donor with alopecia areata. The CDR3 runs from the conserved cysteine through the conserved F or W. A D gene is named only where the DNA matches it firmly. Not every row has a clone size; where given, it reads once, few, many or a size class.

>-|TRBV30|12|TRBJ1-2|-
TGTGCCGGCACAGGGTACCCGAACGGCTACACCTTC
CAGTGYPNGYTF
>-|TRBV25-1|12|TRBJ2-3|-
TGTGCCAGCAGTTGGGACACAGATACGCAGTATTTT
CASSWDTDTQYF
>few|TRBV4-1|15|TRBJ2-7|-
TGCGCCAGCAGCCACCGACAGGACGTAACCTACGAGCAGTACTTC
CASSHRQDVTYEQYF
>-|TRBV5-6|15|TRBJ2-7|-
TGTGCCAGCAGCTTCGAGGCGCAGGGGACCGACGAGCAGTACTTC
CASSFEAQGTDEQYF
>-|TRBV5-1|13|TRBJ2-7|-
TGCGCCAGCAGCCCGACTGGAGGGGACGAGCAGTACTTC
CASSPTGGDEQYF
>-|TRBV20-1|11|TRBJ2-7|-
TGCAGTGCTCCCTGGGGCGACGAGCAGTACTTC
CSAPWGDEQYF
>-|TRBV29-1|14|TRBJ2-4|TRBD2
TGCAGCGTGGTTGGGGGGGTGGCCAAAAACATTCAGTACTTC
CSVVGGVAKNIQYF
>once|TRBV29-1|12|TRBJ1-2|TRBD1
TGCAGCGTGGGAGGGACAGCCTTTGGCTACACCTTC
CSVGGTAFGYTF
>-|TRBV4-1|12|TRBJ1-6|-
TGCGCCAGCAGCCAAGGGCTTTCACCCCTCCACTTT
CASSQGLSPLHF
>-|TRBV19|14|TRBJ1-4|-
TGTGCCAGTAGTAGCACAGGGTTACGAGAAAAACTGTTTTTT
CASSSTGLREKLFF
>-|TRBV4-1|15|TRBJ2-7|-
TGCGCCAGCAGCCAAGCCCCCCTAGCGTTGTACGAGCAGTACTTC
CASSQAPLALYEQYF
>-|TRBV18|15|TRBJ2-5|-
TGTGCCAGCTCACCAAGAGGCCAGGACCAGCTGACCCAGTACTTC
CASSPRGQDQLTQYF
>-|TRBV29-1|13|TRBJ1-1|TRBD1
TGCAGCGGCGAGGGACAGGTTAACACTGAAGCTTTCTTT
CSGEGQVNTEAFF
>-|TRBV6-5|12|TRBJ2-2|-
TGTGCCAGCAGTTACTCCACCGGGGAGCTGTTTTTT
CASSYSTGELFF
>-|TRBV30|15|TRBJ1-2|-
TGTGCCTGGAGTCCGGCCCACACCAACGTCTATGGCTACACCTTC
CAWSPAHTNVYGYTF
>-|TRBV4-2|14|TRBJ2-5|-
TGTGCCAGCAGCCAAACCCCCTCAGGAGAGACCCAGTACTTC
CASSQTPSGETQYF
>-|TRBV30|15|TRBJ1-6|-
TGTGCCTGGAGTCGAGGGGGCTCCTATAATTCACCCCTCCACTTT
CAWSRGGSYNSPLHF
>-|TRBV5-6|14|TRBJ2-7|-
TGTGCCAGCAGCCCAAGGGCAGGGCGCTACGAGCAGTACTTC
CASSPRAGRYEQYF
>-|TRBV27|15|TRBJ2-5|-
TGTGCCAGCAGTTTAAAGCCGGGACACACGGAGACCCAGTACTTC
CASSLKPGHTETQYF
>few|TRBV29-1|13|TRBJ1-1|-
TGCAGCGTGAAAGGGGCACAGAACACTGAAGCTTTCTTT
CSVKGAQNTEAFF